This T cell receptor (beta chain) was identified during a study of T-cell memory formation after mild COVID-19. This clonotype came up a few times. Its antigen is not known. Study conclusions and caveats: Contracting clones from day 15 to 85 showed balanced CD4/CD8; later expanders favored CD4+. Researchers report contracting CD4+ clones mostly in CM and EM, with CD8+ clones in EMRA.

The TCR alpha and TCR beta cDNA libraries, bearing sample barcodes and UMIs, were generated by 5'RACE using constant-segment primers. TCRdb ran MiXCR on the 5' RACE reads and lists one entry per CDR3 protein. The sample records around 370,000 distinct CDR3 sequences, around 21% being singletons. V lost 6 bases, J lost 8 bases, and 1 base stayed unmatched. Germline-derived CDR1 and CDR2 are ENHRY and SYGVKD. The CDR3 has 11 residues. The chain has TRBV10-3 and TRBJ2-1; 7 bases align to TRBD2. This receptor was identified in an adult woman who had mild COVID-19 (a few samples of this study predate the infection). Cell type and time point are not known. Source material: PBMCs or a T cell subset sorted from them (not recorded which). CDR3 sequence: CAIRGGDEQFF. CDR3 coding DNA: TGTGCCATCAGGGGGGGGGATGAGCAGTTCTTC.